Sequencing of this TCR beta chain was carried out in a study of cytomegalovirus exposure and HLA in healthy donors. Whole-study findings and limits: It was about 150 TCR beta chains that were listed as cytomegalovirus-associated. The records held CMV serostatus as the only immune exposure information.

This PCR relied on a set of 60 Vbeta primers and 13 Jbeta primers. In the original processing: Approximately 10 million shared chains were among some 80 million unique TCR beta chains counted in a later analysis. Libraries were prepared by immunoSEQ multiplex PCR; TCRdb keeps only in-frame clonotypes and omits some of them. That table supplies the V and J calls and clone size; D and trimming were determined from the DNA. Among 95,000 to 120,000 clones, about 68% were seen once, and the ten largest hold roughly 4.2%. With 0 bases removed from V and 3 bases from J, the gap between germline ends came to 13 bases. CDR3 length equals 16 residues. The germline V gene has CDR1 SEHNR and CDR2 FQNEAQ (reference sequence). On this clone: As yet, its antigen is unknown.

Sequencing input: PBMCs. The chain links TRBV7-9 to TRBJ2-3; D may be TRBD1 (6 bases). This receptor was identified in a woman aged 40 to 49 in good health and CMV-seropositive. CDR3 in DNA: TGTGCCAGCAGCTTAGCGCCCGGGACACCTACAGATACGCAGTATTTT. This encodes CASSLAPGTPTDTQYF.